Shown below are 32 T cell receptor beta chains from a single sample sequenced in a study of CD8+ T cells in alopecia areata. Described treatment: oral pan-JAK inhibitor, 5-10 mg twice daily. Extraction of RNA preceded its reverse transcription into cDNA, which served as the sequencing template. Using immunoSEQ multiplex PCR, the repertoire was profiled, and TCRdb retains in-frame clones only, with some absent. The table shows roughly 76,000 clones, with approximately 30% occurring only once. Sequences were derived from CD8+ T cells sorted from blood, sampled at week 4, from a patient treated with tofacitinib. The source of these receptors is a human donor with alopecia areata.

A remark on this clone: Other DNA sequences in the same sample also yield this CDR3. The chain couples TRBV29-1 to TRBJ2-7; either TRBD1 or TRBD2 may supply D (5 bases each). CDR3 length: 13 residues. V was trimmed by 4 bases and J by 3 bases, leaving 13 bases between them. Germline V gives CDR1 SQVTM, CDR2 ANQGSEA. The CDR3 sequence: CSVALVGRYEQYF. For the CDR3, the DNA is TGCAGCGTTGCATTAGTGGGACGCTACGAGCAGTACTTC.

This clone was picked up a small number of times. The chain recombines TRBV29-1 with TRBJ1-2, with 8 bases fitting TRBD1. This CDR3 spans 17 amino acids. The V gene's germline CDR1 is SQVTM and CDR2 ANQGSEA. The junction had 18 bases not matched to a gene; V was cut back by 5 bases and J by 4 bases. CDR3 sequence: CSVSGQVRPEPVYGYTF. The DNA of the CDR3 is TGCAGCGTTTCGGGACAGGTCCGACCCGAGCCCGTCTATGGCTACACCTTC.

Only a few counts were recorded for this clone. This rearrangement joins TRBV2 to TRBJ2-5, with D possibly being TRBD1 or TRBD2 (5 bases each). This CDR3 is 14 amino acids long. V lost 11 bases and J lost 5, with 21 bases in between. Germline values: CDR1 SNHLY, CDR2 FYNNEI. CDR3 loop: CALRGPSSEETQYF. The CDR3 DNA is TGTGCCCTCCGGGGCCCTTCGTCGGAGGAGACCCAGTACTTC.

This rearrangement joins TRBV2 to TRBJ2-1, with 12 bases identical to TRBD2. Germline trimming cut 6 bases from V and 6 bases from J; bases unmatched to any gene: 9. Germline CDR1 SNHLY, CDR2 FYNNEI. The CDR3 contains 16 residues. CDR3 in DNA: TGTGCCAGCAGCGGACTAGCGGGAACCCGGGGCAATGAGCAGTTCTTC. This translates into CASSGLAGTRGNEQFF. The full variable domain, its missing parts supplied by reference TRBV2 and TRBJ2-1, is EPEVTQTPSHQVTQMGQEVILRCVPISNHLYFYWYRQILGQKVEFLVSFYNNEISEKSEIFDDQFSVERPDGSNFTLKIRSTKLEDSAMYFCASSGLAGTRGNEQFFGPGTRLTVL.

There are a few counts of this clone. The V call is TRBV18, the J call TRBJ1-2; weak D call: TRBD1 (6 bases). The CDR3 length is 15 residues. CDR1 and CDR2 from the germline V gene are KGHSH and LQKENI. The ends were cut back, 3 bases at V and 3 bases at J, with 14 bases in the middle. CDR3: CASSPQGSPDYGYTF. The CDR3 region has the DNA TGTGCCAGCTCACCTCAGGGGTCTCCAGACTATGGCTACACCTTC.

V usage is TRBV5-1 and J usage is TRBJ1-1; D gene ambiguous. Germline V lookup: CDR1 SGHRS, CDR2 YFSETQ. Trimming stripped 3 bases from V and 5 bases from J, with 8 bases between. This CDR3 contains 12 residues. The CDR3 DNA sequence: TGCGCCAGCAGCTCGGGAGGGACTGAAGCTTTCTTT. It yields the protein CASSSGGTEAFF.

The V call is TRBV27, the J call TRBJ2-5; 7 bases match TRBD1. The J segment lost 5 bases and the V segment lost 6 bases, leaving 6 bases of the junction unmatched. Germline V lookup: CDR1 MNHEY, CDR2 SMNVEV (reference sequence). The CDR3 loop spans 13 amino acids. The CDR3 bases are TGTGCCAGCAGACGATACAGGGGTGAGACCCAGTACTTC. Protein product: CASRRYRGETQYF.

This sequence joins TRBV19 and TRBJ1-1, with D tentatively TRBD1 (5 bases). V lost 7 bases and J lost 4, with 19 bases in between. Per the germline V gene, CDR1 is LNHDA and CDR2 is SQIVND (reference sequence). The CDR3 contains 15 residues. The CDR3 sequence: CASTRGGSNPTEAFF. In nucleotides, the CDR3 is TGTGCCAGTACCCGGGGGGGTTCAAACCCCACTGAAGCTTTCTTT.

The CDR3 coding sequence is TGTGCCAGCTCGTCTTTTGACCAAAACAACATTCAGTACTTC. Translation gives CASSSFDQNNIQYF. V and J are TRBV9 and TRBJ2-4; D is unresolved. Germline V CDR1 and CDR2: SGDLS, YYNGEE. V dropped 7 bases and J dropped 7 bases, with 18 bases sitting between them. The CDR3 has 14 amino acids.

V usage is TRBV10-3 and J usage is TRBJ1-1; D is possibly TRBD1 (6 bases). Looked up from germline, CDR1 is ENHRY and CDR2 is SYGVKD. This CDR3 has 13 amino acids. Deletions cut 6 bases from V and 12 bases from J, with 20 bases between. The CDR3 DNA reads as TGTGCCATCAGGAACGAGGGGGGCTTTGGTTCTTTCTTT. It codes for CAIRNEGGFGSFF.

This chain connects TRBV27 to TRBJ2-5, with 9 bases aligning to TRBD2. Germline V gives CDR1 MNHEY, CDR2 SMNVEV (reference sequence). V was pared by 7 bases and J by 3 bases, with 6 bases of the junction left unmatched. This CDR3 has 14 amino acids. DNA for the CDR3: TGTGCCAGCAACCCGAGCGGGAGGAAAGAGACCCAGTACTTC. Translation: CASNPSGRKETQYF.

Only a few counts were recorded for this clone. This chain uses TRBV4-1 with TRBJ1-5, with D possibly being TRBD1 (6 bases). Trimming removed 0 bases at V and 5 bases at J, with 11 bases between. CDR1 is MGHRA and CDR2 is YSYEKL in the germline V gene. The CDR3 length is 15 residues. CDR3 protein: CASSQEGARDQPQHF. CDR3 sequence (DNA): TGCGCCAGCAGCCAAGAGGGGGCGAGGGATCAGCCCCAGCATTTT.

J is TRBJ2-1 and V is TRBV29-1; D gene unclear. Germline loops: CDR1 SQVTM, CDR2 ANQGSEA. V lost 7 bases, J lost 8 bases, and 21 bases lay in between. The CDR3 covers 14 residues. The DNA of the CDR3 is TGCAGCGCATTATTGGACCAACCGGACGATGAGCAGTTCTTC. Encoded protein: CSALLDQPDDEQFF.

There are a few counts of this clone. The chain uses TRBV30 and TRBJ2-7; TRBD2 matches at 7 bases. CDR1 is GTSNPN and CDR2 is SVGIG in the germline V gene (reference sequence). CDR3 size: 13 residues. With V trimmed by 4 bases and J by 0 bases, 3 bases remained unmatched. This CDR3 reads CAWTSGLSYEQYF. The CDR3, as DNA: TGTGCCTGGACTAGCGGCCTCTCCTACGAGCAGTACTTC. Based on the CDR3 plus reference TRBV30 and TRBJ2-7, the full variable domain is SQTIHQWPATLVQPVGSPLSLECTVEGTSNPNLYWYRQAAGRGLQLLFYSVGIGQISSEVPQNLSASRPQDRQFILSSKKLLLSDSGFYLCAWTSGLSYEQYFGPGTRLTVT.

This sequence joins TRBV9 and TRBJ2-5; D is possibly TRBD1 (5 bases). The CDR3 runs to 14 residues. Germline CDR1 is SGDLS and CDR2 is YYNGEE. The germline V and J ends were trimmed by 3 bases and 5 bases, with 14 bases remaining between them. DNA for the CDR3: TGTGCCAGCAGCGGAGCTAGACAGTGGGAGACCCAGTACTTC. Amino acid sequence: CASSGARQWETQYF.

The chain recombines TRBV2 with TRBJ1-5; D remains unclear. CDR1 SNHLY and CDR2 FYNNEI come from the germline V gene. The CDR3 is 17 residues long. V was cut by 2 bases and J by 3 bases, with 17 bases left in between. The CDR3 nucleotides are TGTGCCAGCAGTGAAACGGCGGCAGCGGGTAACAATCAGCCCCAGCATTTT. Its translation: CASSETAAAGNNQPQHF. Together with reference TRBV2 and TRBJ1-5, the CDR3 gives the full variable domain: EPEVTQTPSHQVTQMGQEVILRCVPISNHLYFYWYRQILGQKVEFLVSFYNNEISEKSEIFDDQFSVERPDGSNFTLKIRSTKLEDSAMYFCASSETAAAGNNQPQHFGDGTRLSIL.

This sequence joins TRBV30 and TRBJ2-7; D remains ambiguous. The germline CDR1 and CDR2 sequences are GTSNPN and SVGIG (reference sequence). The CDR3 runs to 14 residues. Trimming took off 3 bases at V and 0 bases at J, with 12 bases between the two ends. This CDR3 is CAWRFGPSSYEQYF. The DNA for the CDR3 is TGTGCCTGGAGATTTGGACCGAGCTCCTACGAGCAGTACTTC.

This clone was recorded a few times. This chain links TRBV25-1 with TRBJ2-5; weak D call: TRBD2 (6 bases). V was pared by 4 bases and J by 5 bases, with 20 bases between. This CDR3 is 16 amino acids long. Germline V lookup: CDR1 MGHDK, CDR2 SYGVNS. The CDR3 reads CASSGRGASVAETQYF. As DNA, the CDR3 is TGTGCCAGCAGTGGGAGGGGAGCTAGCGTCGCGGAGACCCAGTACTTC.

The rearrangement joins TRBV6-6 to TRBJ2-5, with unresolved D. This CDR3 is 13 amino acids long. V gave up 4 bases and J gave up 5 bases, with 11 bases separating them. Germline loops: CDR1 MNHNY, CDR2 SVGAGI (reference sequence). The CDR3 sequence is CASSLSQRETQYF. The DNA of the CDR3 is TGTGCCAGCAGTTTAAGCCAGAGGGAGACCCAGTACTTC.

This chain joins TRBV6-5 and TRBJ2-1; D is perhaps TRBD1 (6 bases). The CDR3 has 14 amino acids. Per the germline V gene, CDR1 is MNHEY and CDR2 is SVGAGI. The germline V and J ends were trimmed by 5 bases and 8 bases, with 16 bases remaining between them. CDR3 in DNA: TGTGCCAGCAGTCACGTCCTAGAGGGGGATGAGCAGTTCTTC. Protein sequence: CASSHVLEGDEQFF.

The chain uses TRBV6-5 and TRBJ2-7; 7 positions agree with TRBD2. The CDR3 loop spans 15 amino acids. V trimming: 4 bases; J trimming: 4 bases; junction bases outside the gene matches: 10. Germline V gene sequence: CDR1 MNHEY, CDR2 SVGAGI. The CDR3 nucleotides read TGTGCCAGCAGTTTCGGTCGCGGGGAGGGATACGAGCAGTACTTC. Protein: CASSFGRGEGYEQYF.

This clone came up a few times. This chain links TRBV7-2 with TRBJ2-5; TRBD1 or TRBD2 may be the D gene (5 bases each). Germline-derived CDR1 and CDR2 are SGHTA and FQGNSA. This CDR3 comprises 14 residues. V was pared by 6 bases and J by 5 bases, with 16 bases between. CDR3 sequence (DNA): TGTGCCAGCAGACCAGGGCAGGGACGGGAGACCCAGTACTTC. This sequence encodes CASRPGQGRETQYF.

The chain couples TRBV30 to TRBJ1-2, with D possibly TRBD1 on 5 matching bases. V was trimmed by 1 base and J by 8 bases, leaving 11 bases between them. Germline CDR1 reads GTSNPN; CDR2 reads SVGIG (reference sequence). The CDR3 sequence is 12 residues long. The CDR3 DNA sequence: TGTGCCTGGAGTGGGGGAGGGGCCGGCTACACCTTC. Protein product: CAWSGGGAGYTF.

About this clone itself: One base separates it from a far larger clone, so it is likely a read error. Other DNA sequences in this specimen translate into the identical CDR3. The V gene is TRBV11-2, the J gene TRBJ1-1; 9 bases agree with TRBD1. CDR1 SGHAT and CDR2 FQNNGV come from the germline V gene. There are 16 residues in the CDR3. Unmatched junction bases numbered 17, after V lost 5 bases and J lost 10 bases. CDR3 sequence: CASSQVVGTGHFGAFF. The CDR3 region has the DNA TGTGCCAGCAGCCAAGTTGTCGGGACAGGGCACTTCGGAGCTTTCTTT.

This clone occurred a few times. Different DNA sequences within this sample yield the same CDR3. This rearrangement joins TRBV29-1 to TRBJ2-7; 10 bases line up with TRBD1. The germline V gene encodes CDR1 SQVTM and CDR2 ANQGSEA. The ends lost 6 bases at V and 3 bases at J; junction bases unmatched: 2. The CDR3 extends over 12 amino acids. The CDR3 DNA is TGCAGCGTGCGGGACAGGGGCTACGAGCAGTACTTC. The encoded protein is CSVRDRGYEQYF.

The chain carries TRBV29-1 and TRBJ2-2; 9 positions match TRBD2. V lost 5 bases, J lost 5 bases, and 12 bases stayed unmatched. Germline loops: CDR1 SQVTM, CDR2 ANQGSEA. This CDR3 region has 16 residues. CDR3 amino acids: CSVFASGKTRTGELFF. The CDR3 DNA is TGCAGCGTTTTTGCTAGCGGGAAAACGAGAACCGGGGAGCTGTTTTTT.

This clone was recorded a few times. The same CDR3 arises from other DNA sequences in this sample as well. V and J are TRBV29-1 and TRBJ1-2; D might be TRBD1 (6 bases). The CDR3 runs 12 residues. From germline, CDR1 is SQVTM and CDR2 ANQGSEA. With 6 bases removed from V and 1 base from J, the gap between germline ends came to 9 bases. CDR3 bases: TGCAGCGTAACAGGGAGTAACTATGGCTACACCTTC. Translated: CSVTGSNYGYTF.

The chain uses TRBV28 and TRBJ2-3, with D tentatively TRBD2 (6 bases). Trimming took off 5 bases at V and 5 bases at J, with 11 bases between the two ends. This CDR3 is built from 13 residues. From germline, CDR1 is MDHEN and CDR2 SYDVKM. CDR3 coding DNA: TGTGCCAGCAGTCTAGCGATCGGAGATACGCAGTATTTT. Amino acids: CASSLAIGDTQYF.

The rearrangement joins TRBV29-1 to TRBJ2-1; possibly TRBD1 for D (5 bases). Germline CDR1 reads SQVTM; CDR2 reads ANQGSEA. CDR3 length: 16 amino acids. The V gene lost 3 bases and the J gene lost 10 bases, with 25 bases spanning the gap. The CDR3 loop is CSVESPPAARKGEQFF. As DNA, the CDR3 is TGCAGCGTTGAGAGCCCTCCGGCGGCCCGAAAGGGGGAGCAGTTCTTC.

The chain recombines TRBV29-1 with TRBJ2-3; 8 bases are a match to TRBD2. The CDR3 loop spans 17 amino acids. V was clipped by 4 bases and J by 6 bases; unmatched bases: 18. CDR1 and CDR2 from the germline V gene are SQVTM and ANQGSEA. The CDR3 spells CSVGRRASGLAWDTQYF. CDR3 DNA sequence: TGCAGCGTTGGGAGGCGGGCCTCCGGACTAGCTTGGGATACGCAGTATTTT.

The rearrangement uses TRBV9 and TRBJ1-4; possible D gene TRBD1, 5 bases. Trimming took off 3 bases at V and 7 bases at J, with 10 bases between the two ends. Germline-derived CDR1 and CDR2 are SGDLS and YYNGEE. The CDR3 contains 13 residues. CDR3 region: CASSGRDPEKLFF. The DNA of the CDR3 is TGTGCCAGCAGCGGCCGGGACCCTGAAAAACTGTTTTTT.

This chain connects TRBV5-1 to TRBJ2-7, with 7 bases aligning to TRBD1. The CDR3 runs to 18 residues. Trimming removed 0 bases from V and 0 bases from J; junction bases left unmatched: 12. Germline V CDR1 and CDR2: SGHRS, YFSETQ. CDR3 in DNA: TGCGCCAGCAGCTTGGGATGGCCGACCGGGACAGACTCCTACGAGCAGTACTTC. Encoded protein: CASSLGWPTGTDSYEQYF.